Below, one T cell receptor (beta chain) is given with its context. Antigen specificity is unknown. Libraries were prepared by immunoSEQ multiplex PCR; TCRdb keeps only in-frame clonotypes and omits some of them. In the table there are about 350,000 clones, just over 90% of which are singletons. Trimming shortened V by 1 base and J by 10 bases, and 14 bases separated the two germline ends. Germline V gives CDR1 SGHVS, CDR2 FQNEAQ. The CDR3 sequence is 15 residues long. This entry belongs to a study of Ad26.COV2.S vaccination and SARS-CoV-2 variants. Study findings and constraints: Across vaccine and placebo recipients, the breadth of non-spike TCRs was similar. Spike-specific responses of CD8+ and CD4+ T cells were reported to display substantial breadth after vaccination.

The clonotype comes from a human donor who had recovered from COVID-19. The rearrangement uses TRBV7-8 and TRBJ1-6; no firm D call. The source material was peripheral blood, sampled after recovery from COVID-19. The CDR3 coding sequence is TGTGCCAGCAGCTTAGTTGCAACGACCGGCTCACCCCTCCACTTT. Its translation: CASSLVATTGSPLHF.